The text below deals with one T cell receptor beta chain. The target of this receptor is not known. One base away there is no much larger clone; base qualities are not given. Including cysteine and phenylalanine, the CDR3 has 14 amino acids. Only CDR3 DNA is held: 42 bases, read in frame from base 1. For CDR1 and CDR2, the germline V gene (reference sequence) lists DFQATT and SNEGSKA. The junction carries 18 bases between V and J, which are trimmed by 8 bases and 2 bases respectively. This record comes from a study of metastatic and nonmetastatic thyroid tumors (dated by TCRdb to 2018 to 2021). Concerning the study at large: Repertoires were compared across peripheral blood and tumor or nodule tissue samples from malignant and benign thyroid patients.

Results the study describes overall, beyond this receptor: TCR beta diversity was reported as significantly higher in malignant tumors than in benign nodules, in both blood and tumor samples.

The library was built by means of PCR. The instrument was an Illumina HiSeq 4000. The TCR beta-chain CDR3 region of each patient was profiled by high-throughput sequencing. The paper's processing steps were these. Drawing on CDR3 differences between clinicopathological groups, the researchers built a classifier meant to tell apart patients with distant-metastatic papillary thyroid cancer. To measure repertoire diversity the researchers used the Shannon index, while the Morisita-Horn index served to gauge how similar the tumor and blood repertoires were. TCRdb cleaned the public reads at Q25 with fastp, built clones with MiXCR and kept in-frame beta chains. The V and J calls here are based on TCRdb, not the publication. The sample records approximately 15,000 clones, 33% of which are singletons. The biggest ten clones account for 13% of the sample. No treatment had been received by any patient before thyroid surgery. Using T-cell receptor beta sequencing, the researchers looked back retrospectively at clinical samples from patients, gathered between the early 2010s and the late 2010s.

The V and J genes are TRBV20-1 and TRBJ1-1; the D segment could be TRBD1, given 5 matching bases. The clonotype originates from a male donor with papillary thyroid cancer or a benign thyroid nodule (not recorded which). Some clones in this sample may be carry-over from other donors' samples. Specimen: tumor tissue. The CDR3 region reads CSQPGVGDNTEAFF. The nucleotide sequence reads TGCAGTCAACCGGGGGTGGGGGATAACACTGAAGCTTTCTTT.